A single sample is the source of the 27 T cell receptor beta chains below, sequenced in a study of T cell repertoires in ileal Crohn's disease. Method: immunoSEQ multiplex PCR; TCRdb's copy keeps in-frame clones and lacks some. This sample has under 6,500 clones; about two thirds occur once, and the top ten carry 29%. Time point indicated: neoterminal ileum biopsy at postoperative endoscopy, about 6 months after surgery. Sequencing was carried out using ileal tissue. The receptors originated from an adult with Crohn's disease.

This clone has only a few counts. J is TRBJ1-1 and V is TRBV10-3, with D unclear. Trimming took off 6 bases at V and 4 bases at J, with 6 bases between the two ends. The CDR3 runs to 11 residues. CDR1 is ENHRY and CDR2 is SYGVKD in the germline V gene. The CDR3 is CAISRGTEAFF. The CDR3, as DNA: TGTGCCATCAGCCGGGGCACTGAAGCTTTCTTT.

The gene calls are TRBV7-9 and TRBJ1-1, with a tentative D call TRBD1 (6 bases). The CDR3 length is 15 residues. V was shortened by 5 bases and J by 0 bases, with 13 bases between the two germline ends. CDR1 is SEHNR, CDR2 FQNEAQ, per germline (reference sequence). The CDR3 nucleotides are TGTGCCAGCAGCCCTTCTCAGGGGATGAACACTGAAGCTTTCTTT. It translates to CASSPSQGMNTEAFF.

The J gene is TRBJ2-3, the V gene TRBV7-9; tentatively, D is TRBD2 (6 bases). This CDR3 is 15 amino acids long. Germline CDR1 SEHNR, CDR2 FQNEAQ (reference sequence). Trimming shortened V by 3 bases and J by 0 bases, and 10 bases separated the two germline ends. CDR3 DNA sequence: TGTGCCAGCAGCTTGGTGGGGGGAAGCACAGATACGCAGTATTTT. Translation: CASSLVGGSTDTQYF. Supplemented by reference TRBV7-9 and TRBJ2-3, the full variable domain reads DTGVSQNPRHKITKRGQNVTFRCDPISEHNRLYWYRQTLGQGPEFLTYFQNEAQLEKSRLLSDRFSAERPKGSFSTLEIQRTEQGDSAMYLCASSLVGGSTDTQYFGPGTRLTVL.

V is TRBV4-3 and J is TRBJ2-3; 14 positions match TRBD2. The CDR3 extends over 17 amino acids. Germline V CDR1 and CDR2: LGHNA, YSLEER. The junction had 6 bases not matched to a gene; V was cut back by 2 bases and J by 5 bases. In DNA form, the CDR3 reads TGCGCCAGCAGCCAAACGATGGGACTAGCGGGAGTAGATACGCAGTATTTT. This encodes CASSQTMGLAGVDTQYF.

V is TRBV10-3 and J is TRBJ1-1, with 8 bases aligning to TRBD1. Trimming removed 6 bases from V and 1 base from J; junction bases left unmatched: 4. Germline V lookup: CDR1 ENHRY, CDR2 SYGVKD. The CDR3 is made up of 14 amino acids. CDR3 in DNA: TGTGCCATCAGAACCGACAGGGGGAACACTGAAGCTTTCTTT. Translating it yields CAIRTDRGNTEAFF.

The chain carries TRBV19 and TRBJ1-2; 7 bases line up with TRBD1. CDR1 and CDR2 from the germline V gene are LNHDA and SQIVND (reference sequence). The CDR3 length is 13 residues. Unmatched junction bases numbered 10, after V lost 8 bases and J lost 7 bases. CDR3 nucleotides: TGTGCCAGTGCGACAGGGATGATTGGTGGCTACACCTTC. This translates into CASATGMIGGYTF.

V and J are TRBV15 and TRBJ2-5; the match to TRBD2 covers 13 bases. The CDR3 is 16 residues long. V shed 1 base, J shed 5 bases, and the junction held 4 bases outside the gene matches. Germline-derived CDR1 and CDR2 are LNHNV and YYDKDF (reference sequence). CDR3 coding DNA: TGTGCCACCAGCAGAGGGGGACTAGCGGGACGCGAGACCCAGTACTTC. Translated: CATSRGGLAGRETQYF. Looking up the rest from reference TRBV15 and TRBJ2-5 gives the full variable domain: DAMVIQNPRYQVTQFGKPVTLSCSQTLNHNVMYWYQQKSSQAPKLLFHYYDKDFNNEADTPDNFQSRRPNTSFCFLDIRSPGLGDTAMYLCATSRGGLAGRETQYFGPGTRLLVL.

The chain is built from TRBV7-3 and TRBJ2-2; perhaps TRBD2 as D (6 bases). This CDR3 region has 15 residues. V lost 4 bases, J lost 3 bases, and 12 bases lay in between. The V gene's germline CDR1 is SGHTA and CDR2 FQGTGA. DNA for the CDR3: TGTGCCAGCAGCTCCGGGACTCTATACACCGGGGAGCTGTTTTTT. Translation gives CASSSGTLYTGELFF.

V is TRBV5-4 and J is TRBJ1-1; D possibly corresponds to TRBD1 (6 bases). Trimming removed 1 base at V and 5 bases at J, with 12 bases between. CDR1 SGHNT and CDR2 YYREEE come from the germline V gene (reference sequence). The CDR3 is 14 amino acids. CDR3 nucleotides: TGTGCCAGCAGCTTGCTTAACCAGGGGACTGAAGCTTTCTTT. Its protein product is CASSLLNQGTEAFF.

The chain's CDR3 is CASSEWGGSGYGYTF. CDR3 DNA: TGTGCCAGCAGTGAGTGGGGGGGCAGTGGATATGGCTACACCTTC. The V call is TRBV6-1, the J call TRBJ1-2, with D possibly being TRBD1 (6 bases). V lost 3 bases, J lost 5 bases, and 16 bases lay in between. The CDR3 is 15 residues long. CDR1 and CDR2 (germline): MNHNS, SASEGT.

CDR3 nucleotide sequence: TGTGCCAGCGTCAGTTTATGGGAGCAGTACTTC. Its translation is CASVSLWEQYF. The chain carries TRBV6-1 and TRBJ2-7; D is uncertain. CDR1 and CDR2 from the germline V gene are MNHNS and SASEGT. This CDR3 contains 11 residues. Trimming took 8 bases from V and 7 from J, leaving 12 bases between them.

This clone was seen only once. The V gene is TRBV5-4, the J gene TRBJ2-3; 13 bases map to TRBD2. V lost 3 bases and J lost 3; bases outside the gene matches: 10. Germline CDR1 is SGHNT and CDR2 is YYREEE (reference sequence). The CDR3 has 18 residues. CDR3 nucleotides: TGTGCCAGCAGCTCCTGGACTAGCGGGGGATCTCAGACAGATACGCAGTATTTT. As protein: CASSSWTSGGSQTDTQYF.

The chain joins TRBV16 to TRBJ1-1, with 11 nucleotides matching TRBD1. V shed 4 bases, J shed 6 bases, and the junction held 1 base outside the gene matches. This CDR3 has 13 residues. The germline CDR1 and CDR2 sequences are KGHSY and FQNENV. Here the CDR3 DNA reads TGTGCCAGCAGCCCGGGACAGGGGGCTGAAGCTTTCTTT. Its protein product is CASSPGQGAEAFF.

This chain links TRBV6-5 with TRBJ1-1; D unresolved. V lost 2 bases to trimming and J lost 5 bases, with 9 bases between them. The CDR3 sequence is 13 residues long. The V gene's germline CDR1 is MNHEY and CDR2 SVGAGI. The DNA of the CDR3 is TGTGCCAGCAGTTACAACCCCGAGACTGAAGCTTTCTTT. It is translated as CASSYNPETEAFF.

The chain recombines TRBV5-6 with TRBJ1-2; 7 bases agree with TRBD1. The CDR3 is made up of 14 amino acids. Germline-derived CDR1 and CDR2 are SGHDT and YYEEEE. The V segment lost 5 bases and the J segment 5 bases; nucleotides outside the gene matches: 9. The CDR3 region is CASSYGRDRYGYTF. CDR3 DNA sequence: TGTGCCAGCAGTTACGGCCGGGACAGATATGGCTACACCTTC.

This CDR3 reads CASSLRQEWGYEQYF. The DNA for the CDR3 is TGTGCCAGCAGCCTTAGACAGGAGTGGGGCTACGAGCAGTACTTC. The chain combines TRBV7-2 with TRBJ2-5; TRBD1 might be the D (6 bases). The end of the DNA is better explained by TRBJ2-7, so the J call may be wrong. The CDR3 covers 15 residues. Per germline, CDR1 SGHTA and CDR2 FQGNSA.

The chain employs TRBV27 and TRBJ2-1; D unclear. This CDR3 region has 14 residues. The V and J ends lost 3 bases and 8 bases respectively, with 14 bases between them. CDR1 MNHEY and CDR2 SMNVEV come from the germline V gene (reference sequence). CDR3 coding DNA: TGTGCCAGCAGTTTGCTAGGCAGTTCTCATGAGCAGTTCTTC. The encoded protein is CASSLLGSSHEQFF.

The chain joins TRBV6-5 to TRBJ1-2, with D perhaps matching TRBD1 (5 bases). Germline-derived CDR1 and CDR2 are MNHEY and SVGAGI. V was clipped by 6 bases and J by 8 bases, with 10 bases between them. The CDR3 extends over 11 amino acids. As DNA, the CDR3 is TGTGCCAGCAGCGCGGGGGGGGGCTACACCTTC. Translation: CASSAGGGYTF.

V gene TRBV30 combines with J gene TRBJ1-1; D unclear. Trimming cost V 5 bases and J 1 base, with 8 bases left between them. Germline V gene sequence: CDR1 GTSNPN, CDR2 SVGIG (reference sequence). The length of the CDR3 is 12 residues. The CDR3 nucleotides are TGTGCCTGGTTGACACGGAACACTGAAGCTTTCTTT. As protein: CAWLTRNTEAFF. The whole variable domain, filled in from reference TRBV30 and TRBJ1-1, reads SQTIHQWPATLVQPVGSPLSLECTVEGTSNPNLYWYRQAAGRGLQLLFYSVGIGQISSEVPQNLSASRPQDRQFILSSKKLLLSDSGFYLCAWLTRNTEAFFGQGTRLTVV.

This sequence joins TRBV19 and TRBJ2-7, with a tentative D call TRBD2 (6 bases). This CDR3 region has 13 residues. Trimming removed 9 bases at V and 4 bases at J, with 16 bases between. Germline values: CDR1 LNHDA, CDR2 SQIVND (reference sequence). As DNA, the CDR3 is TGTGCCAGCACTCGGGGGTACGGGTACGAGCAGTACTTC. It yields the protein CASTRGYGYEQYF.

This chain joins TRBV4-3 and TRBJ2-6; 8 bases fit TRBD1. The V gene's germline CDR1 is LGHNA and CDR2 YSLEER. This CDR3 comprises 16 residues. V trimming: 7 bases; J trimming: 1 base; junction bases outside the gene matches: 6. In DNA, the CDR3 is TGCGCCAGCACCACAAACAGGGGGTCTGGGGCCAACGTCCTGACTTTC. Its translation is CASTTNRGSGANVLTF.

This sequence joins TRBV4-1 and TRBJ2-5; weak D call: TRBD2 (6 bases). CDR1 and CDR2 (germline): MGHRA, YSYEKL. CDR3 size: 15 residues. Trimming left V 1 base short and J 5 bases short, with 14 bases between. CDR3 nucleotides: TGCGCCAGCAGCCAAGGAGACACTAGCCGCGAGACCCAGTACTTC. Translating it yields CASSQGDTSRETQYF.

Remarks on this clone: Other DNA sequences within the sample encode an identical CDR3. The rearrangement joins TRBV7-9 to TRBJ1-1; D is unresolved. The V and J ends lost 5 bases and 5 bases respectively, with 12 bases between them. CDR1 is SEHNR, CDR2 FQNEAQ, per germline (reference sequence). This CDR3 is built from 13 residues. CDR3 bases: TGTGCCAGCAGCCCAGAGGTTGGAACTGAAGCTTTCTTT. It translates to CASSPEVGTEAFF.

V gene TRBV19 combines with J gene TRBJ1-5; D possibly corresponds to TRBD1 (5 bases). This CDR3 has 17 residues. V was pared by 0 bases and J by 2 bases, with 14 bases between. CDR1 and CDR2 from the germline V gene are LNHDA and SQIVND (reference sequence). CDR3 amino acids: CASSIDLGRVGNQPQHF. The CDR3 region has the DNA TGTGCCAGTAGTATAGATCTCGGCAGGGTGGGCAATCAGCCCCAGCATTTT.

The chain employs TRBV2 and TRBJ1-2; D possibly corresponds to TRBD1 (6 bases). CDR1 and CDR2 from the germline V gene are SNHLY and FYNNEI. Trimming stripped 7 bases from V and 3 bases from J, with 15 bases between. CDR3 length: 14 residues. The CDR3 loop is CASNEQGLDYGYTF. CDR3 nucleotides: TGTGCCAGCAACGAGCAGGGGCTCGACTATGGCTACACCTTC.

This clone has only one observation. This rearrangement joins TRBV6-6 to TRBJ1-6; D may be TRBD1 (6 bases). The length of the CDR3 is 15 residues. V lost 4 bases, J lost 8 bases, and 15 bases lay in between. Germline CDR1 reads MNHNY; CDR2 reads SVGAGI (reference sequence). Here the CDR3 reads CASSSADSTYSPLHF. The CDR3 DNA sequence: TGTGCCAGCAGTTCCGCGGACAGTACTTATTCACCCCTCCACTTT.

The V and J genes are TRBV4-3 and TRBJ1-2; D perhaps matches TRBD1 (6 bases). The CDR3 totals 16 residues. Germline CDR1 LGHNA, CDR2 YSLEER. The V and J ends lost 0 bases and 4 bases respectively, with 15 bases between them. This chain's CDR3 is CASSQEGQGTSYGYTF. The CDR3, as DNA: TGCGCCAGCAGCCAAGAGGGGCAGGGGACGAGCTATGGCTACACCTTC.